These 8 T cell receptor beta chains originate from one sample sequenced in a study of shared clonotypes between healthy human individuals. Assay used: immunoSEQ multiplex PCR; TCRdb lists only in-frame clones, some missing. The repertoire has approximately 530,000 clones, roughly 95% of them found once; the top ten carry about 0.059%. The sequencing input was naive CD4+ T cells sorted from blood. Subset given: CD45RA+ positively selected. The receptor set was obtained from a woman in her 30s in good health.

This sequence joins TRBV5-1 and TRBJ2-1; 7 bases line up with TRBD1. CDR3 length equals 14 residues. Germline V gene lookup returns CDR1 SGHRS and CDR2 YFSETQ. V lost 2 bases and J lost 6; bases outside the gene matches: 5. CDR3 residues: CASSFTGVGNEQFF. CDR3 nucleotide sequence: TGCGCCAGCAGCTTTACAGGGGTGGGCAATGAGCAGTTCTTC.

In its sample, this clone was seen a few times. The V call is TRBV15, the J call TRBJ1-5; D remains unclear. Germline CDR1 is LNHNV and CDR2 is YYDKDF (reference sequence). CDR3 length: 13 amino acids. V lost 4 bases, J lost 6 bases, and 10 bases lay in between. The CDR3 loop is CATSTRMGQPQHF. The CDR3 nucleotides are TGTGCCACCAGCACTCGGATGGGTCAGCCCCAGCATTTT.

The V gene is TRBV5-1, the J gene TRBJ2-4; TRBD2 aligns across 8 bases. The germline gives CDR1 SGHRS, CDR2 YFSETQ. Trimming at V came to 2 bases and at J to 5 bases, leaving 12 bases not matched to a gene. This CDR3 comprises 17 residues. The CDR3 nucleotides read TGCGCCAGCAGCTTACGAGTTGTGGGGACTAGAGAAAACATTCAGTACTTC. Translation gives CASSLRVVGTRENIQYF. The whole variable domain, filled in from reference TRBV5-1 and TRBJ2-4, reads KAGVTQTPRYLIKTRGQQVTLSCSPISGHRSVSWYQQTPGQGLQFLFEYFSETQRNKGNFPGRFSGRQFSNSRSEMNVSTLELGDSALYLCASSLRVVGTRENIQYFGAGTRLSVL.

V is TRBV4-1 and J is TRBJ2-1, with 11 bases fitting TRBD2. Germline CDR1 MGHRA, CDR2 YSYEKL. The CDR3 consists of 16 residues. Losses at the gene ends were 4 bases for V and 2 bases for J; bases not matched to a gene: 4. The CDR3 DNA is TGCGCCAGCAGCCCCAGTAGCGGGAGGGCCTACAATGAGCAGTTCTTC. Its protein product is CASSPSSGRAYNEQFF.

J is TRBJ2-3 and V is TRBV5-1; D is possibly TRBD2 (5 bases). Per the germline V gene, CDR1 is SGHRS and CDR2 is YFSETQ. The V and J ends lost 1 base and 3 bases respectively, with 6 bases between them. The CDR3 loop spans 13 amino acids. For the CDR3, the DNA is TGCGCCAGCAGCTTGACGGGGACAGATACGCAGTATTTT. Amino acid sequence: CASSLTGTDTQYF.

On this clone: The junction differs from germline at one of its ends, possibly a read error. The V and J genes are TRBV27 and TRBJ2-4; the D is unclear. The germline CDR1 and CDR2 sequences are MNHEY and SMNVEV (reference sequence). This CDR3 spans 13 amino acids. The CDR3 loop is CAGSAPGRNIQYF. CDR3 nucleotides: TGTGCCGGCAGTGCCCCCGGGCGAAACATTCAGTACTTC.

A note on this clone: The identical CDR3 is also encoded by other nucleotide sequences in the sample. This chain joins TRBV7-9 and TRBJ1-5; D unresolved. This CDR3 has 13 amino acids. Germline V gene lookup returns CDR1 SEHNR and CDR2 FQNEAQ (reference sequence). Trimming took off 0 bases at V and 4 bases at J, with 4 bases between the two ends. The CDR3 sequence is CASSLALNQPQHF. The CDR3 nucleotides read TGTGCCAGCAGCTTAGCGCTGAATCAGCCCCAGCATTTT. Full variable domain (missing parts from reference TRBV7-9 and TRBJ1-5): DTGVSQNPRHKITKRGQNVTFRCDPISEHNRLYWYRQTLGQGPEFLTYFQNEAQLEKSRLLSDRFSAERPKGSFSTLEIQRTEQGDSAMYLCASSLALNQPQHFGDGTRLSIL.

The CDR3 reads CAWSNSWTARSTDTQYF. In DNA, the CDR3 is TGTGCCTGGAGTAATTCTTGGACAGCGCGAAGCACAGATACGCAGTATTTT. V usage is TRBV30 and J usage is TRBJ2-3; D perhaps matches TRBD1 (6 bases). The CDR3 contains 17 residues. Germline assignment: CDR1 GTSNPN and CDR2 SVGIG (reference sequence). The germline V and J ends were trimmed by 2 bases and 0 bases, with 18 bases remaining between them. Supplemented by reference TRBV30 and TRBJ2-3, the full variable domain reads SQTIHQWPATLVQPVGSPLSLECTVEGTSNPNLYWYRQAAGRGLQLLFYSVGIGQISSEVPQNLSASRPQDRQFILSSKKLLLSDSGFYLCAWSNSWTARSTDTQYFGPGTRLTVL.